A selection of T cell receptor beta chains follows, all from one sample in a study of shared clonotypes between healthy human individuals. Data came from immunoSEQ multiplex PCR; TCRdb stores just in-frame clones and leaves some out. The sample holds roughly 2,000,000 clones; less than 95% are singletons and the top ten take 0.95% to 1.5%. Material for sequencing was naive CD8+ T cells sorted from blood. The source is a man in his late teens or twenties in good health. Both conserved end residues are part of each CDR3. A D gene is named only where the DNA matches it firmly. Size is stated for part of the rows, as once, few or many counts, or as a class when the clone is expanded.

V	size	D	J	DNA	CDR3
TRBV6-6	.	.	TRBJ1-3	TGTGCCAGCAGTTACCAGGAGGGGTCAAACACCATATATTTT	CASSYQEGSNTIYF
TRBV30	.	.	TRBJ1-3	TGTGCCTGGAGACCAACGGACAGTTCCGGAAACACCATATATTTT	CAWRPTDSSGNTIYF
TRBV6-6	few	TRBD1	TRBJ1-2	TGTGCCAGCATTCGACAGGGGGGCCTCGGCTACACCTTC	CASIRQGGLGYTF
TRBV7-6	.	.	TRBJ2-3	TGTGCCAGCAGCTTAGTCGGGCACACAGATACGCAGTATTTT	CASSLVGHTDTQYF
TRBV6-6	.	TRBD1	TRBJ2-7	TGTGCCACCTACTATCCGGGACAGGGGAATGAGCAGTACTTC	CATYYPGQGNEQYF
TRBV7-9	.	.	TRBJ2-5	TGTGCCAGCAGCATATATCCGGGAGAGACACCCTCAGAGACCCAGTACTTC	CASSIYPGETPSETQYF
TRBV5-6	.	TRBD1	TRBJ2-7	TGTGCCAGCAGCTCTCCGGGACAGAAGGGATACGAGCAGTACTTC	CASSSPGQKGYEQYF
TRBV5-4	.	.	TRBJ2-1	TGTGCCAGCAGCCCCCCGGACAATGAGCAGTTCTTC	CASSPPDNEQFF
TRBV4-1	once	.	TRBJ2-7	TGCGCCAGCAGCCCCCTACCCGGCGAAGGACGGGAGCAGTACTTC	CASSPLPGEGREQYF
TRBV6-5	.	TRBD2	TRBJ2-3	TGTGCCAGCAGGGACAGACTAGCGGGAGATAGTACGCAGTATTTT	CASRDRLAGDSTQYF
TRBV25-1	.	.	TRBJ1-1	TGTGCCAGCAGTGAAGGGGACGGGGGTGAAGCTTTCTTT	CASSEGDGGEAFF
TRBV9	once	TRBD1	TRBJ2-7	TGTGCCAGCAGCGTGGCCGGGACAGGGGATGAGCAGTACTTC	CASSVAGTGDEQYF
TRBV5-4	once	TRBD2	TRBJ2-7	TGTGCCAGCAGGGAGCGGGGGGACCACGAGCAGTACTTC	CASRERGDHEQYF
TRBV10-1	.	.	TRBJ2-2	TGCGCCAGCAGTGGTGAGACAGGAGGAAAAAACACCGGGGAGCTGTTTTTT	CASSGETGGKNTGELFF
TRBV7-9	.	TRBD1	TRBJ2-2	TGTGCCAGCAGCTTAGTGTCGCAGGGGGCGTCCGGGGAGCTGTTTTTT	CASSLVSQGASGELFF
TRBV5-1	.	TRBD1	TRBJ1-5	TGCGCCAGCAGCTTTTCAGGGGGCGTCGGTCAGCCCCAGCATTTT	CASSFSGGVGQPQHF
TRBV4-3	.	TRBD1	TRBJ2-6	TGCGCCAGCAGCCAACGTAGGACAGGCTACTCTGGGGCCAACGTCCTGACTTTC	CASSQRRTGYSGANVLTF
TRBV19	.	.	TRBJ1-3	TGTGCCAGTACCGCGGACAGAGACCACTCTGGAAACACCATATATTTT	CASTADRDHSGNTIYF
TRBV7-9	.	TRBD1	TRBJ2-1	TGTGCCAGCAGCTTACATTCGAGGGACAGGTACAATGAGCAGTTCTTC	CASSLHSRDRYNEQFF
TRBV5-1	.	.	TRBJ2-3	TGCGCCAGCAGCTCCCCTCCCCTGCGTTATACGCAGTATTTT	CASSSPPLRYTQYF
TRBV7-9	.	.	TRBJ2-2	TGTGCCAGCAGCTTAGCGGGGACGGAAACGAACACCGGGGAGCTGTTTTTT	CASSLAGTETNTGELFF
TRBV6-6	.	.	TRBJ1-1	TGTGCCAGCAGTTACTACACAGGGAGCACTGAAGCTTTCTTT	CASSYYTGSTEAFF
TRBV7-2	once	.	TRBJ1-1	TGTGCCAGCAGCTTAAACCAGAACACTGAAGCTTTCTTT	CASSLNQNTEAFF
TRBV4-1	.	TRBD2	TRBJ2-7	TGCGCCAGCAGCCAACACGCCCGGCGGGGGGGAGAGCAGTACTTC	CASSQHARRGGEQYF
TRBV4-1	.	.	TRBJ1-1	TGCGCCAGCAGCCAACAGCCAACACTTGAAGCTTTCTTT	CASSQQPTLEAFF
TRBV5-1	.	.	TRBJ1-1	TGCGCCAGCAGCTTGATCTCGCCAGCCATCGGGATGAACACTGAAGCTTTCTTT	CASSLISPAIGMNTEAFF
TRBV29-1	.	.	TRBJ2-1	TGCAGCGTCCTCGGGCTAAACAGTAACCTGAATGAGCAGTTCTTC	CSVLGLNSNLNEQFF
TRBV7-6	.	.	TRBJ2-6	TGTGCCAGCAGCTTAGCGTCTCCGGGCCCCGGGGCCAACGTCCTGACTTTC	CASSLASPGPGANVLTF
TRBV6-5	.	TRBD1	TRBJ2-2	TGTGCCACGAGACAGGGGGCAGGCACCGGGGAGCTGTTTTTT	CATRQGAGTGELFF
TRBV27	once	TRBD2	TRBJ2-7	TGTGCCAGCACCGCGGGAGGAAACGAGCAGTACTTC	CASTAGGNEQYF
TRBV19	.	.	TRBJ1-5	TGTGCCAGTAGGGGTTCGAGCAATCAGCCCCAGCATTTT	CASRGSSNQPQHF
TRBV11-3	.	TRBD2	TRBJ2-7	TGTGCCAGCAGCTTACTAGGAGGGAGGGAAACCTACGAGCAGTACTTC	CASSLLGGRETYEQYF
TRBV27	.	.	TRBJ1-2	TGTGCCAGCAGTCCCGGTAGGGGAAGTGTAGCTAACTATGGCTACACCTTC	CASSPGRGSVANYGYTF
TRBV27	once	TRBD1	TRBJ2-7	TGTGCCAGCAGTTCCCCGGGACAGGGGAACTACGAGCAGTACTTC	CASSSPGQGNYEQYF
TRBV6-5	.	.	TRBJ2-1	TGTGCCAGCAGTTACTCTACGTCCTACAATGAGCAGTTCTTC	CASSYSTSYNEQFF
TRBV4-1	.	.	TRBJ1-2	TGCGCCAGCAGCCAAGATGGAAGTCACTATGGCTACACCTTC	CASSQDGSHYGYTF
TRBV28	.	.	TRBJ2-7	TGTGCCAGCAGTAGGGACATCTACGAGCAGTACTTC	CASSRDIYEQYF
TRBV5-6	.	.	TRBJ1-1	TGTGCCAGCAGCTTGGTAGAGAGGGGTGAAGCTTTCTTT	CASSLVERGEAFF
TRBV4-1	.	TRBD1	TRBJ2-7	TGCGCCAGCAGCCCCGGGACAGGGTTGGAGGACTACGAGCAGTACTTC	CASSPGTGLEDYEQYF
TRBV10-1	.	.	TRBJ2-2	TGCGCCATGCCCGACGGAACCACCGGGGAGCTGTTTTTT	CAMPDGTTGELFF
TRBV10-1	few	.	TRBJ1-5	TGCGCCAGCAGTGTCGATAGCAATCAGCCCCAGCATTTT	CASSVDSNQPQHF
TRBV4-1	.	TRBD1	TRBJ2-7	TGCGCCAGCAGCCACTCTGCCCCGGGACAGGGAAGAAACGAGCAGTACTTC	CASSHSAPGQGRNEQYF
TRBV7-9	.	TRBD1	TRBJ2-7	TGTGCCAGCAGCGGGGGACAGGGTTCCAACGAGCAGTACTTC	CASSGGQGSNEQYF
TRBV5-6	.	TRBD1	TRBJ2-7	TGTGCCAGCAGCCAACCCGGACAGGCCTACGAGCAGTACTTC	CASSQPGQAYEQYF
TRBV6-1	.	TRBD2	TRBJ2-7	TGTGCCAGCAGTACCGGCGGGGGCTCCTACGAGCAGTACTTC	CASSTGGGSYEQYF
TRBV10-2	.	.	TRBJ2-5	TGCGCCAGCAGGGAAGCCGGGGGAGAGACCCAGTACTTC	CASREAGGETQYF
TRBV9	.	.	TRBJ1-1	TGTGCCAGCAGCGTAGGAGGGGAGAACACTGAAGCTTTCTTT	CASSVGGENTEAFF
TRBV27	few	.	TRBJ1-5	TGTGCCAGCAGTTTCACAGGGAGCAATCAGCCCCAGCATTTT	CASSFTGSNQPQHF
TRBV4-1	.	.	TRBJ1-4	TGCGCCAGCAGCCAAGTAGGGGACGCTAATGAAAAACTGTTTTTT	CASSQVGDANEKLFF
TRBV9	.	TRBD1	TRBJ1-5	TGTGCCAGCAGCCTTACAGGGGGCTCTGAGCCCCAGCATTTT	CASSLTGGSEPQHF
TRBV27	.	TRBD2	TRBJ2-7	TGTGCCAGCAGTTACGGGACTAGCCTCTCCGAGCAGTACTTC	CASSYGTSLSEQYF
TRBV4-1	.	TRBD1	TRBJ2-5	TGCGCCAGCAGCCAAGGACAGGGGGGAGAGACCCAGTACTTC	CASSQGQGGETQYF